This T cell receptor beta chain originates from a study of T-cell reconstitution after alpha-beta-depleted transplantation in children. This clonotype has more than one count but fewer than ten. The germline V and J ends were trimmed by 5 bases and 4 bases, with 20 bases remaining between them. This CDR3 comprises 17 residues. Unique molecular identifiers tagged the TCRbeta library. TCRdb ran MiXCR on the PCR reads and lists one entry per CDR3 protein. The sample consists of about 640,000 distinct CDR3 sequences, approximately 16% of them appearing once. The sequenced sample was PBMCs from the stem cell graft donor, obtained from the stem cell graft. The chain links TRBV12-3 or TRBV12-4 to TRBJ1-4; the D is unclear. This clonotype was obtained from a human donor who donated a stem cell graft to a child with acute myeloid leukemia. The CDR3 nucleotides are TGTGCCAGCAGTAGGCGGTACGGCCCTTCATATAATGAAAAACTGTTTTTT. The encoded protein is CASSRRYGPSYNEKLFF.